This T cell receptor beta chain was documented in a study of identical twins (dated by TCRdb to about 2016). In the study overall: To test whether fetal clonotypes persist, this study deep-sequenced TCR alpha and beta repertoires from monozygotic twins, from unrelated adults of various ages, and from cord blood. To rule out contamination, replicate twin experiments were performed at different times with different library preparation protocols.

Summary of the overall study and its limitations: In monozygotic twins, recombination models systematically underestimated out-of-frame TCR alpha sharing, but the models matched the sharing seen between unrelated individuals. Excess twin sharing in beta out-of-frame sequences was weaker because fewer shared sequences lowered the signal-to-noise ratio. Zero-insertion analyses could be partly confounded by invariant T cells such as MAIT and iNKT, though diverse VJ usage argued against such confounding for most clonotypes. Fewer insertions were carried by abundant cord blood beta clonotypes, a similar but weaker trend appeared in young adult naive repertoires, and no such trend appeared in memory repertoires. Because the same donors could not be followed over many years, the conclusions depended on cross-sectional statistical analysis. Compared with coincidental sharing between unrelated individuals, an excess of low generation-probability sequences was observed among out-of-frame TCR alpha sequences shared between twins.

Every donor was a healthy Caucasian. Three pairs of female monozygotic twins, all aged about 18 to 30 years, were included in the twin cohort. Peripheral blood mononuclear cells were the source from which RNA for the TCR libraries was isolated. There are a few counts of this clonotype. This receptor's antigen is unknown. Base qualities are not provided; no much larger clone lies one nucleotide away. The cysteine opens and the phenylalanine closes a CDR3 of 15 amino acids. Only the CDR3 DNA is retained, 45 bases long and in frame from the first base. V gives up 4 bases and J gives up 3 bases, and the segment between their germline ends measures 15 bases. CDR1 KGHSH and CDR2 LQKENI were looked up in the germline V gene. Preparation of the library involved 5' RACE. The sequencer listed for this sample is Illumina HiSeq 2000. Template switching added a universal primer binding site, and the final cDNA carried a unique molecular identifier that allowed TCR cDNA molecules to be counted accurately. First-strand cDNA for TCR alpha and beta chains was synthesized from specific primers in the conserved constant-segment region. To control for contamination, every cDNA library carried two barcodes: a SMART-Mk sample barcode plus Illumina barcodes. Two successive PCR steps introduced TruSeq adapter sequences along with Illumina sample barcodes. The Illumina HiSeq platform was used with custom primers to sequence TCR alpha and beta cDNA libraries. The authors' pipeline ran thus. MiGEC was used to process raw reads and extract unique molecular identifiers, and MiXCR was used to find CDR3 positions. Recombination models were inferred per individual with the repgenHMM and IGoR tools using an EM algorithm. The analysis of shared clonotypes was done with the tcR package in R, with sharing normalized by the product of cloneset sizes. To study raw recombination free of thymic and clonal selection effects, out-of-frame nonproductive sequences were analyzed. In-frame beta chains were kept once TCRdb had trimmed the public reads at Q25 with fastp and called clones with MiXCR. CDR3 protein duplicates are merged, each entry listing the most common genes and DNA. V and J calls and clone size were set by TCRdb, not the authors. This sample comprises approximately 590,000 distinct CDR3 sequences, 7.5% to 10% of them detected only once. The ten largest clonotypes hold around 3.2% of the sample.

The same sample was also used in a study of yellow fever vaccine responses in identical twins. From that second study: The T cell response to vaccination in identical twins was reported by the authors to appear partly convergent and partly personalized. In identical twins, the study followed T cell clones that responded to the vaccine with precision.

The sequenced material came from PBMCs. This clonotype originated in a woman under 30 in good health. The chain is assembled from TRBV18 and TRBJ1-1, with an unclear D gene assignment. The CDR3 reads CASSLNPGVDTEAFF. Here is the DNA: TGTGCCAGCTCACTGAATCCCGGGGTAGACACTGAAGCTTTCTTT.